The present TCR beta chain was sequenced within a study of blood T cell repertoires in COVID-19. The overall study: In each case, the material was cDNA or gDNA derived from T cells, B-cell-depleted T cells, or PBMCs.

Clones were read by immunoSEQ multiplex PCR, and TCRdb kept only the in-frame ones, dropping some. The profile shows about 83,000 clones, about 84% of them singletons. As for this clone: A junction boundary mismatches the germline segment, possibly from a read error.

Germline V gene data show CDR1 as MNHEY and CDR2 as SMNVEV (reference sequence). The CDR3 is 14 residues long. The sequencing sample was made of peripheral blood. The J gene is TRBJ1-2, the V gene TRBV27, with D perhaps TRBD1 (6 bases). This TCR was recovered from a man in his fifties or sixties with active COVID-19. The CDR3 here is CASRGLDRSYGYTF. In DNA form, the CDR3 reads TGTGCCAGCAGGGGATTGGACAGATCCTATGGGTACACCTTC.